These T cell receptor beta chains were read from a single sample in a study of blood T cell repertoires in COVID-19. TCRdb's copy holds only in-frame clones and misses some; the assay was immunoSEQ multiplex PCR. The sample holds fewer than 100,000 clones, around 80% seen once. What was sequenced was peripheral blood. All receptors derive from a woman aged 45 to 65 with acute or convalescent COVID-19. Each CDR3 is given with its conserved first and last residue. A D gene is named only where the DNA matches it firmly. Size is stated for part of the rows, as once, few or many counts, or as a class when the clone is expanded.

j_call v_call d_call clone_size cdr3_aa cdr3_nt
TRBJ2-2 TRBV25-1 . . CASSLLGGLNTGELFF TGTGCCAGCAGCTTGCTGGGGGGACTTAACACCGGGGAGCTGTTTTTT
TRBJ1-6 TRBV27 TRBD1 . CASSFGTARNSPLHF TGTGCCAGCAGTTTCGGGACAGCTCGGAATTCACCCCTCCACTTT
TRBJ2-7 TRBV6-2/TRBV6-3 . . CASSYFTPGRREEQYF TGTGCCAGCAGTTATTTTACCCCGGGACGGAGGGAGGAGCAGTACTTC
TRBJ2-6 TRBV9 . . CASSAQVGAGANVLTF TGTGCCAGCAGCGCCCAGGTAGGGGCTGGGGCCAACGTCCTGACTTTC
TRBJ2-1 TRBV29-1 TRBD2 . CSVEFWAGGTSEQFF TGCAGCGTTGAGTTCTGGGCGGGGGGGACTTCTGAGCAGTTCTTC
TRBJ2-1 TRBV11-3 TRBD1 . CASSSRQGSYNEQFF TGTGCCAGCAGCTCCCGACAGGGCTCCTACAATGAGCAGTTCTTC
TRBJ2-5 TRBV6-5 . . CASSYGGKVRGETQYF TGTGCCAGCAGTTACGGAGGGAAAGTTAGGGGAGAGACCCAGTACTTC
TRBJ1-1 TRBV4-2 . few CASSQIFWGRVVEAFF TGTGCCAGCAGCCAGATTTTCTGGGGGCGAGTGGTTGAAGCTTTCTTT
TRBJ2-1 TRBV3-1/TRBV3-2 TRBD1 . CASSHNRGNEQFF TGTGCCAGCAGCCATAACAGGGGTAATGAGCAGTTCTTC
TRBJ2-3 TRBV7-9 . few CASSLAAIAQYF TGTGCCAGCAGCTTGGCGGCTATTGCGCAGTATTTT
TRBJ1-6 TRBV10-3 . . CAISESTGGSYNSPLHF TGTGCCATCAGTGAGTCGACGGGGGGCTCCTATAATTCACCCCTCCACTTT
TRBJ2-7 TRBV2 . . CASSAAATISYEQYF TGTGCCAGCAGTGCGGCGGCCACAATCTCCTACGAGCAGTACTTC
TRBJ2-7 TRBV7-9 . . CASSMTDSYEQYF TGTGCCAGCAGCATGACGGACAGCTACGAGCAGTACTTC
TRBJ1-4 TRBV3-1/TRBV3-2 TRBD1 . CASSPKRSGGSEKLFF TGTGCCAGCAGCCCTAAGCGGTCAGGGGGAAGCGAAAAACTGTTTTTT
TRBJ1-1 TRBV7-9 . . CASSPITGRGTEAFF TGTGCCAGCAGCCCTATAACAGGGAGAGGGACTGAAGCTTTCTTT
TRBJ1-6 TRBV7-9 TRBD1 . CASSLGGQGISPLHF TGTGCCAGCAGCTTAGGAGGACAGGGGATATCACCCCTCCACTTT
TRBJ1-1 TRBV7-2 . . CASSPRQTMNTEAFF TGTGCCAGCAGCCCCCGACAGACCATGAACACTGAAGCTTTCTTT